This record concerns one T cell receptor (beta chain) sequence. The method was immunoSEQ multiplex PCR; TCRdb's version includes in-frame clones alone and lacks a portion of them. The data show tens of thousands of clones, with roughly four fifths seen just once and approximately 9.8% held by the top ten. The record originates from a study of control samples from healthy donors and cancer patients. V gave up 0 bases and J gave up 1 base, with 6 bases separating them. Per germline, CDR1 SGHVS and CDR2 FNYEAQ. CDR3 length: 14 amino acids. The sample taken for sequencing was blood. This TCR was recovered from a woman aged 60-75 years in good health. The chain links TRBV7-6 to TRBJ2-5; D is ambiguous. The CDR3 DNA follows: TGTGCCAGCAGCTTAGCCCCGCGCCAAGAGACCCAGTACTTC. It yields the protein CASSLAPRQETQYF. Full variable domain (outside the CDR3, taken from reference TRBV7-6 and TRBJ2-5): GAGVSQSPRYKVTKRGQDVALRCDPISGHVSLYWYRQALGQGPEFLTYFNYEAQQDKSGLPNDRFSAERPEGSISTLTIQRTEQRDSAMYRCASSLAPRQETQYFGPGTRLLVL.